This passage covers 25 T cell receptor beta chains from one sample sequenced in a study of blood T cell repertoires in COVID-19. Profiling relied on immunoSEQ multiplex PCR, and the TCRdb table lists in-frame clones only, not all of them. The profile shows about 140,000 clones, less than 85% of them singletons. Source material: PBMCs or T cells enriched from blood (not recorded which). These receptor sequences come from a woman aged 18-29 years who had been exposed to COVID-19.

J is TRBJ2-5 and V is TRBV25-1, with 9 bases matching TRBD2. There are 15 residues in the CDR3. Germline loops: CDR1 MGHDK, CDR2 SYGVNS. V was pared by 4 bases and J by 4 bases, with 7 bases of the junction left unmatched. The CDR3 sequence is CASSAIAGVLETQYF. CDR3 in DNA: TGTGCCAGCAGTGCGATAGCGGGAGTATTAGAGACCCAGTACTTC.

The rearrangement links TRBV24-1 to TRBJ2-2, with TRBD1 matching over 8 bases. The CDR3 is 17 residues long. Germline V CDR1 and CDR2: KGHDR, SFDVKD. With 4 bases clipped from V and 4 bases from J, the junction kept 10 bases outside the gene matches. In DNA form, the CDR3 reads TGTGCCACCAGTGACCGGGGGACAGGCTTTTTCACCGGGGAGCTGTTTTTT. This translates into CATSDRGTGFFTGELFF.

DNA of the CDR3: TGTGCCACCAGTGATTCATACAGGGGGCGCGGGGAGACCCAGTACTTC. Amino acids: CATSDSYRGRGETQYF. The chain uses TRBV24-1 and TRBJ2-5; 9 bases line up with TRBD1. The germline V gene has CDR1 KGHDR and CDR2 SFDVKD. The CDR3 length is 16 residues. V lost 2 bases, J lost 5 bases, and 8 bases stayed unmatched.

V usage is TRBV7-2 and J usage is TRBJ1-4; maybe TRBD1 (6 bases). This CDR3 is built from 15 residues. Trimming removed 6 bases at V and 2 bases at J, with 13 bases between. CDR1 is SGHTA, CDR2 FQGNSA, per germline. This chain's CDR3 is CASRRGGATNEKLFF. CDR3 in DNA: TGTGCCAGCAGGCGAGGGGGTGCGACTAATGAAAAACTGTTTTTT.

The chain is built from TRBV6-2 or TRBV6-3 and TRBJ1-5, with D hard to call. Trimming shortened V by 0 bases and J by 0 bases, and 15 bases separated the two germline ends. This CDR3 has 18 residues. In germline, CDR1 is MNHEY, CDR2 SVGEGT. In DNA, the CDR3 is TGTGCCAGCAGTTACTCCGCCGGGAAAACCCGTAGCAATCAGCCCCAGCATTTT. It codes for CASSYSAGKTRSNQPQHF.

This clone was observed a single time. The chain links TRBV6-5 to TRBJ2-5; 7 bases are shared with TRBD1. V gave up 9 bases and J gave up 3 bases; unmatched junction bases: 10. Germline V CDR1 and CDR2: MNHEY, SVGAGI. The CDR3 sequence is 14 residues long. Here the CDR3 reads CASKRGGTEETQYF. Written as DNA, the CDR3 is TGTGCCAGTAAAAGGGGTGGGACAGAAGAGACCCAGTACTTC.

This clone was recorded a few times. The chain is built from TRBV3-1 (or the pseudogene TRBV3-2) and TRBJ2-3; TRBD2 matches at 9 bases. The J segment lost 0 bases and the V segment lost 0 bases, leaving 10 bases of the junction unmatched. The germline V gene encodes CDR1 LGHDT and CDR2 YNNKEL (reference sequence). The CDR3 runs 19 residues. The CDR3 nucleotides read TGTGCCAGCAGCCAAGAAGACGCGCGGGAGGGTCGGAGCACAGATACGCAGTATTTT. Its protein is CASSQEDAREGRSTDTQYF.

This clone was seen a few times. The V call is TRBV2, the J call TRBJ1-5, with D perhaps TRBD1 (5 bases). V lost 4 bases to trimming and J lost 6 bases, with 13 bases between them. This CDR3 region has 14 residues. Per germline, CDR1 SNHLY and CDR2 FYNNEI. CDR3 nucleotide sequence: TGTGCCAGCAGTGGGACCCCGGGGGGTCAGCCCCAGCATTTT. Protein: CASSGTPGGQPQHF.

The chain employs TRBV21-1 and TRBJ2-6; the listed D gene, TRBD1, was not tested against the DNA. TRBV21-1 is labeled a pseudogene. The CDR3 spans 18 residues. CDR3 nucleotides: TGTGCCAGCAGCGAAACAGGGGGGAAGAGCTCTGGGGCCAACGTCCTGACTTTC. Translating it yields CASSETGGKSSGANVLTF.

The chain uses TRBV12-3 or TRBV12-4 and TRBJ2-1; D gene uncertain. CDR3 length: 13 residues. Between the trimmed V and J ends, which lost 5 bases and 1 base, there was a span of 6 bases. The CDR3 DNA reads TGTGCCAGCAGTCCGGAGTCCTACAATGAGCAGTTCTTC. It is translated as CASSPESYNEQFF.

The chain employs TRBV6-5 and TRBJ1-1; 7 positions match TRBD1. V shed 5 bases, J shed 5 bases, and the junction held 8 bases outside the gene matches. The germline gives CDR1 MNHEY, CDR2 SVGAGI. This CDR3 contains 14 residues. CDR3 bases: TGTGCCAGCAGTACCCGACAGGGCGCAACTGAAGCTTTCTTT. Encoded protein: CASSTRQGATEAFF.

This clone was picked up one time. This chain links TRBV7-2 with TRBJ1-3; D unclear. Germline CDR1 SGHTA, CDR2 FQGNSA. The CDR3 consists of 12 residues. V dropped 3 bases and J dropped 4 bases, with 4 bases sitting between them. The CDR3 nucleotides are TGTGCCAGCAGCTTGCAGGGAAACACCATATATTTT. This translates into CASSLQGNTIYF.

The chain recombines TRBV9 with TRBJ2-3, with TRBD2 identical over 8 bases. This CDR3 is built from 16 residues. CDR1 and CDR2 (germline): SGDLS, YYNGEE. After removal of 2 bases from V and 2 bases from J, the junction contained 7 bases not matched to a gene. The CDR3 reads CASSVYSGTYTDTQYF. In DNA, the CDR3 is TGTGCCAGCAGCGTTTATAGCGGGACCTACACAGATACGCAGTATTTT. Full variable domain (outside the CDR3, taken from reference TRBV9 and TRBJ2-3): DSGVTQTPKHLITATGQRVTLRCSPRSGDLSVYWYQQSLDQGLQFLIQYYNGEERAKGNILERFSAQQFPDLHSELNLSSLELGDSALYFCASSVYSGTYTDTQYFGPGTRLTVL.

The V call is TRBV4-1, the J call TRBJ2-1; 13 nucleotides agree with TRBD2. V shed 2 bases and J 6 bases; nucleotides not matched to a gene: 7. The CDR3 consists of 17 residues. Germline values: CDR1 MGHRA, CDR2 YSYEKL. DNA for the CDR3: TGCGCCAGCAGCCAACTAGGACTAGCGGGAGCATCCAATGAGCAGTTCTTC. Residues: CASSQLGLAGASNEQFF.

This rearrangement joins TRBV5-1 to TRBJ2-1; TRBD1 agrees at 7 bases. CDR3 length: 16 residues. Trimming cost V 1 base and J 7 bases; bases outside gene matches: 11. Germline assignment: CDR1 SGHRS and CDR2 YFSETQ. The CDR3 is CASSLLNRGSGNEQFF. The CDR3 DNA follows: TGCGCCAGCAGCTTGTTGAACAGGGGCAGTGGAAATGAGCAGTTCTTC.

The chain carries TRBV24-1 and TRBJ2-2; D unresolved. Trimming took 6 bases from V and 5 from J, leaving 9 bases between them. The germline V gene encodes CDR1 KGHDR and CDR2 SFDVKD. CDR3 length: 13 amino acids. For the CDR3, the DNA is TGTGCCACCAGTCGGGTTGAGACCGGGGAGCTGTTTTTT. Its translation is CATSRVETGELFF.

The chain uses TRBV5-1 and TRBJ2-2, with 8 bases identical to TRBD1. V trimming: 4 bases; J trimming: 0 bases; junction bases outside the gene matches: 5. The CDR3 has 16 amino acids. Germline-derived CDR1 and CDR2 are SGHRS and YFSETQ. This CDR3 is CASSLRTGPNTGELFF. In DNA, the CDR3 is TGCGCCAGCAGCCTACGGACAGGGCCGAACACCGGGGAGCTGTTTTTT.

This chain joins TRBV29-1 and TRBJ1-1, with 9 bases matching TRBD1. V was pared by 7 bases and J by 6 bases, with 9 bases of the junction left unmatched. Germline V gives CDR1 SQVTM, CDR2 ANQGSEA. This CDR3 spans 13 amino acids. The CDR3 nucleotides read TGCAGCGGCGTCCGGGACAGGGAGTCTGAAGCTTTCTTT. It translates to CSGVRDRESEAFF.

The chain links TRBV15 to TRBJ2-2, with no clear D. The germline CDR1 and CDR2 sequences are LNHNV and YYDKDF (reference sequence). V was shortened by 3 bases and J by 4 bases, with 6 bases between the two germline ends. The CDR3 loop spans 13 amino acids. The CDR3 here is CATSRAVTGELFF. The CDR3 DNA is TGTGCCACCAGCAGGGCGGTCACCGGGGAGCTGTTTTTT.

The chain carries TRBV11-2 and TRBJ2-7; D gene uncertain. CDR1 is SGHAT and CDR2 is FQNNGV in the germline V gene. The V end was cut by 3 bases, the J end by 3 bases, with 12 bases between. The CDR3 runs to 14 residues. In nucleotides, the CDR3 is TGTGCCAGCAGCTTGTATGGCCCGGGCTACGAGCAGTACTTC. Protein product: CASSLYGPGYEQYF.

The chain is built from TRBV27 and TRBJ2-5; TRBD2 is a possible D gene (5 bases). CDR1 is MNHEY, CDR2 SMNVEV, per germline (reference sequence). This CDR3 spans 15 amino acids. V shed 5 bases and J shed 2 bases, with 15 bases lying between them. This chain's CDR3 is CASSRRRIPQETQYF. The DNA of the CDR3 is TGTGCCAGCAGTCGGCGGAGGATTCCGCAAGAGACCCAGTACTTC.

A few counts support this clone. The chain links TRBV27 to TRBJ2-2; unclear D gene. The CDR3 is 18 amino acids. Trimming removed 4 bases at V and 0 bases at J, with 18 bases between. Germline assignment: CDR1 MNHEY and CDR2 SMNVEV (reference sequence). CDR3 DNA: TGTGCCAGCAGTTCCCCCTATCGCGGAACCACGAACACCGGGGAGCTGTTTTTT. This encodes CASSSPYRGTTNTGELFF.

This chain joins TRBV6-6 and TRBJ1-2; D uncertain. The length of the CDR3 is 14 residues. V was clipped by 5 bases and J by 0 bases, with 10 bases between them. Germline values: CDR1 MNHNY, CDR2 SVGAGI (reference sequence). The CDR3, as DNA: TGTGCCAGCAGTGCCGTGGGCGCTAACTATGGCTACACCTTC. This gives the protein CASSAVGANYGYTF.

The V and J genes are TRBV5-4 and TRBJ2-3; the match to TRBD1 covers 9 bases. In germline, CDR1 is SGHNT, CDR2 YYREEE (reference sequence). The CDR3 is 15 residues long. Losses at the gene ends were 3 bases for V and 7 bases for J; bases not matched to a gene: 9. The CDR3 spells CASSSGQGHRYTQYF. The CDR3, as DNA: TGTGCCAGCAGCTCGGGACAGGGACACAGATATACGCAGTATTTT.

V gene TRBV11-3 combines with J gene TRBJ2-7; the match to TRBD2 covers 7 bases. The CDR3 sequence is 16 residues long. With 5 bases clipped from V and 5 bases from J, the junction kept 15 bases outside the gene matches. Germline lookup yields CDR1 SGHNT and CDR2 YENEEA. CDR3 DNA: TGTGCCAGCAGCCCCCGGGGGGTAGCAGGGCTTGACGAGCAGTACTTC. This sequence encodes CASSPRGVAGLDEQYF. The full variable domain, completed using reference TRBV11-3 and TRBJ2-7, is EAGVVQSPRYKIIEKKQPVAFWCNPISGHNTLYWYLQNLGQGPELLIRYENEEAVDDSQLPKDRFSAERLKGVDSTLKIQPAELGDSAVYLCASSPRGVAGLDEQYFGPGTRLTVT.